This entry lists 3 T cell receptor beta chains sequenced from one sample in a study of T cells in Graves' hyperthyroidism and ophthalmopathy. Regions amplified from RNA transcripts were the TCR beta CDR3 regions. A set of HTBI primers served as the primers for a first-round RT-PCR of the TCR CDR3. TCRdb re-called the multiplex PCR reads with MiXCR, one entry per CDR3 protein. The table lists around 580,000 distinct CDR3 sequences, 16% of them singletons. Sequenced sample: blood. The source of these receptors is a woman aged 18-29 years with Graves' hyperthyroidism.

The chain uses TRBV27 and TRBJ1-1, with D tentatively TRBD1 (6 bases). Germline CDR1 MNHEY, CDR2 SMNVEV (reference sequence). The CDR3 is made up of 18 amino acids. Between the trimmed V and J ends, which lost 5 bases and 0 bases, there was a span of 22 bases. The CDR3 DNA reads TGTGCCAGCAGTCGGATAGGACAGTACCGGCCGGTGAACACTGAAGCTTTCTTT. It is translated as CASSRIGQYRPVNTEAFF.

This clonotype was found many times. The chain links TRBV3-1 to TRBJ2-2; a weak D match, TRBD1 (5 bases). The CDR3 extends over 16 amino acids. Trimming left V 2 bases short and J 4 bases short, with 14 bases between. The V gene's germline CDR1 is LGHDT and CDR2 YNNKEL (reference sequence). The CDR3 loop reads CASSQLPLRGTGELFF. The CDR3 DNA sequence: TGTGCCAGCAGCCAACTACCGCTAAGGGGCACCGGGGAGCTGTTTTTT. Full variable domain (missing parts from reference TRBV3-1 and TRBJ2-2): DTAVSQTPKYLVTQMGNDKSIKCEQNLGHDTMYWYKQDSKKFLKIMFSYNNKELIINETVPNRFSPKSPDKAHLNLHINSLELGDSAVYFCASSQLPLRGTGELFFGEGSRLTVL.

This clonotype has just a few counts. The chain recombines TRBV20-1 with TRBJ2-7; D call uncertain. The ends were cut back, 3 bases at V and 5 bases at J, with 17 bases in the middle. The CDR3 consists of 14 residues. Germline CDR1 is DFQATT and CDR2 is SNEGSKA (reference sequence). The CDR3 DNA sequence: TGCAGTGCTAGGTCGACGGAAGCTGACCACGAGCAGTACTTC. Encoded protein: CSARSTEADHEQYF.